This TCR beta chain was retrieved from a study of blood T cell repertoires in COVID-19. Study as a whole: Italy, Spain and the United States were the sources of the convalescent and acute COVID-19 samples. PBMCs, B-cell-depleted T cells, or T cells were the source of the cDNA or gDNA that made up the material.

This clone occurred a few times. V was pared by 5 bases and J by 0 bases, with 8 bases between. Per the germline V gene, CDR1 is MNHNY and CDR2 is SVGAGI (reference sequence). The CDR3 totals 15 residues. Clones were read by immunoSEQ multiplex PCR, and TCRdb kept only the in-frame ones, dropping some. The sample has 200,000 to 250,000 clones, 80% seen once. The V call is TRBV6-6, the J call TRBJ1-6; D might be TRBD1 (5 bases). The clonotype was recovered from a woman in her 40s with acute COVID-19. The sequenced material came from PBMCs or T cells enriched from blood (not recorded which). The CDR3 loop reads CASSAQGSYNSPLHF. CDR3 bases: TGTGCCAGCAGTGCTCAGGGCTCCTATAATTCACCCCTCCACTTT.